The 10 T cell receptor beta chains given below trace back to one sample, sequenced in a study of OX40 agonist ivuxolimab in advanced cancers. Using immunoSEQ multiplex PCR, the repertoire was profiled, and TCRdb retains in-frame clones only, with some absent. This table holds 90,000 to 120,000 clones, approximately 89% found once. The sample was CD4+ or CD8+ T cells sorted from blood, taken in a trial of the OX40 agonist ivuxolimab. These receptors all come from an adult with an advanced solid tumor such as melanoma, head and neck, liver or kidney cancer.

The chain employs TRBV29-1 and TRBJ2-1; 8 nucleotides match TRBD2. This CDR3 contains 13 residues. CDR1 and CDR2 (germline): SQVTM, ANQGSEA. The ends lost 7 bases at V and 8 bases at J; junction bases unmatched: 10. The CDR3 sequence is CSAISGRGHEQFF. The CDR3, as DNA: TGCAGCGCTATCAGCGGGAGAGGACATGAGCAGTTCTTC.

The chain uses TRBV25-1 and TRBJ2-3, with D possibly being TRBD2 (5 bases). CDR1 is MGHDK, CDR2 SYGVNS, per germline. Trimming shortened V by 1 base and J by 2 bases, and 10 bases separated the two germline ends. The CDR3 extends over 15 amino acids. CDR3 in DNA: TGTGCCAGCAGTGAATGGAGCGGTCACACAGATACGCAGTATTTT. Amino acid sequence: CASSEWSGHTDTQYF. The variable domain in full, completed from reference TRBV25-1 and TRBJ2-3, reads EADIYQTPRYLVIGTGKKITLECSQTMGHDKMYWYQQDPGMELHLIHYSYGVNSTEKGDLSSESTVSRIRTEHFPLTLESARPSHTSQYLCASSEWSGHTDTQYFGPGTRLTVL.

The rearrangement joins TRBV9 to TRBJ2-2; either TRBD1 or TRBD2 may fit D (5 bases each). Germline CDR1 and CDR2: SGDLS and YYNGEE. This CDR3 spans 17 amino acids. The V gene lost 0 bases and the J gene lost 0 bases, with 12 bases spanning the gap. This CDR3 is CASSVGGGPPNTGELFF. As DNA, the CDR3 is TGTGCCAGCAGCGTAGGGGGCGGGCCTCCGAACACCGGGGAGCTGTTTTTT.

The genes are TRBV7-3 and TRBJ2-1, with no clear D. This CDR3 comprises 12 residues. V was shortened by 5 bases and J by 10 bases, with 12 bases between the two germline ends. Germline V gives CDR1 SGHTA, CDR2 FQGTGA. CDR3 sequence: CASSPPSFEQFF. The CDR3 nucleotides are TGTGCCAGCAGCCCCCCATCTTTCGAGCAGTTCTTC. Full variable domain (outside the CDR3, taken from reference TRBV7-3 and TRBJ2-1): GAGVSQTPSNKVTEKGKYVELRCDPISGHTALYWYRQSLGQGPEFLIYFQGTGAADDSGLPNDRFFAVRPEGSVSTLKIQRTERGDSAVYLCASSPPSFEQFFGPGTRLTVL.

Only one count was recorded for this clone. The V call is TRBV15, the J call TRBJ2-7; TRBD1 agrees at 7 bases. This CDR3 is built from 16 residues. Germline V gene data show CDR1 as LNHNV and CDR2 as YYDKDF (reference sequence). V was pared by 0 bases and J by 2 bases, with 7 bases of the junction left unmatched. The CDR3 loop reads CATSRDLDRAAYEQYF. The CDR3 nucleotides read TGTGCCACCAGCAGAGATCTTGACAGGGCGGCCTACGAGCAGTACTTC.

The CDR3 coding sequence is TGTGCCAGCAGTGTACAGGGTCTCCACGAGCAGTACTTC. Residues: CASSVQGLHEQYF. V gene TRBV6-5 combines with J gene TRBJ2-7; possible D gene TRBD1, 6 bases. The CDR3 consists of 13 residues. Germline assignment: CDR1 MNHEY and CDR2 SVGAGI. V lost 5 bases to trimming and J lost 5 bases, with 13 bases between them.

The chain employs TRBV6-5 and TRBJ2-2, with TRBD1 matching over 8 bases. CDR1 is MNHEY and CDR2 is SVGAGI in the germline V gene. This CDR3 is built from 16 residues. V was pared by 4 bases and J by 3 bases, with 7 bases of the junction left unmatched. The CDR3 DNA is TGTGCCAGCAGTTCGCGACAGGGGCGGTACACCGGGGAGCTGTTTTTT. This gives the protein CASSSRQGRYTGELFF.

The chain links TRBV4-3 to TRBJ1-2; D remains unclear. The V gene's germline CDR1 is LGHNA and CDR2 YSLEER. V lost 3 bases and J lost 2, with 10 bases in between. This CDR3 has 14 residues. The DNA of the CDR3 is TGCGCCAGCAGCCAGGAGATGCCAAACTATGGCTACACCTTC. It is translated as CASSQEMPNYGYTF.

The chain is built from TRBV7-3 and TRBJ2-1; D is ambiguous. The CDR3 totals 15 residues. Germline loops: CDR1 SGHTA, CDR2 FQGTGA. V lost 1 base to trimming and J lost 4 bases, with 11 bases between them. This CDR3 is CASSLMSLTYNEQFF. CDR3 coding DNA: TGTGCCAGCAGCTTAATGTCCCTCACTTACAATGAGCAGTTCTTC. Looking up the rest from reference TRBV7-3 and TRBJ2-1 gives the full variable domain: GAGVSQTPSNKVTEKGKYVELRCDPISGHTALYWYRQSLGQGPEFLIYFQGTGAADDSGLPNDRFFAVRPEGSVSTLKIQRTERGDSAVYLCASSLMSLTYNEQFFGPGTRLTVL.

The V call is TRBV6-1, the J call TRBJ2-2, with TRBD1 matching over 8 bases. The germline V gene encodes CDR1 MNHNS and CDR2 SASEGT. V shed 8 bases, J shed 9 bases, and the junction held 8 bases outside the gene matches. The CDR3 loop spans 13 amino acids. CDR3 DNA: TGTGCCAGCTCAGACGCAGGGGGCCGGGAGCTGTTTTTT. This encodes CASSDAGGRELFF.